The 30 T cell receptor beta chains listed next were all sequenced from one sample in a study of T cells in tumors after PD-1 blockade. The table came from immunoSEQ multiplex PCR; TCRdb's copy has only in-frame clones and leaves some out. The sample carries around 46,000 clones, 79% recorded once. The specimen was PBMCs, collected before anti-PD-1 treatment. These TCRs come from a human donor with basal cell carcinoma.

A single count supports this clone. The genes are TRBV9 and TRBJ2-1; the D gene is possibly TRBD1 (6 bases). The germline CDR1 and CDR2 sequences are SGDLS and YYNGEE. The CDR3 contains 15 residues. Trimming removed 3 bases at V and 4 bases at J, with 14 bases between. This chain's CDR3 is CASSGTVGAYNEQFF. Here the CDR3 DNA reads TGTGCCAGCAGCGGGACAGTTGGGGCGTACAATGAGCAGTTCTTC.

The CDR3 spells CASSLGSWGQETQYF. CDR3 coding DNA: TGTGCCAGCAGCTTAGGCTCTTGGGGGCAAGAGACCCAGTACTTC. The rearrangement joins TRBV7-9 to TRBJ2-5; D may be TRBD1 or TRBD2 (5 bases each). Germline values: CDR1 SEHNR, CDR2 FQNEAQ (reference sequence). The CDR3 contains 15 residues. Trimming removed 1 base at V and 2 bases at J, with 11 bases between.

The CDR3 DNA reads as TGCGCCAGCAGCCAAGCCCCGACCGGACAGGGGGCACAAGGTGAGCAGTTCTTC. Its protein is CASSQAPTGQGAQGEQFF. V gene TRBV4-1 combines with J gene TRBJ2-1; 11 bases match TRBD1. This CDR3 spans 18 amino acids. V shed 1 base, J shed 9 bases, and the junction held 14 bases outside the gene matches. Germline-derived CDR1 and CDR2 are MGHRA and YSYEKL.

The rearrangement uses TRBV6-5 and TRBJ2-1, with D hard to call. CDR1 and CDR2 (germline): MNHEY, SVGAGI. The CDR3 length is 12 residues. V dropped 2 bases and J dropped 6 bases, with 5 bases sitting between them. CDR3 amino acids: CASSYGSNEQFF. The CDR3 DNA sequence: TGTGCCAGCAGTTACGGGTCCAATGAGCAGTTCTTC.

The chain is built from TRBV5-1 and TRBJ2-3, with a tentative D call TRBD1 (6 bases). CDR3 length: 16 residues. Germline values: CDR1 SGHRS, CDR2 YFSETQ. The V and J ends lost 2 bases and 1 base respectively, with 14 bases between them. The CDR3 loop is CASSLPTGIGTDTQYF. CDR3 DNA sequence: TGCGCCAGCAGCTTACCGACAGGAATTGGCACAGATACGCAGTATTTT. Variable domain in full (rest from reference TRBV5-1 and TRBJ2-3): KAGVTQTPRYLIKTRGQQVTLSCSPISGHRSVSWYQQTPGQGLQFLFEYFSETQRNKGNFPGRFSGRQFSNSRSEMNVSTLELGDSALYLCASSLPTGIGTDTQYFGPGTRLTVL.

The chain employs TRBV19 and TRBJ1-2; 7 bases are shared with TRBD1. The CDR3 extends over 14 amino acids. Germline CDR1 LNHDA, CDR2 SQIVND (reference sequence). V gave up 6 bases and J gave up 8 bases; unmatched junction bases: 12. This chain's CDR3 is CASSNTGEWYGYTF. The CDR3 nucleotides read TGTGCCAGTAGCAACACAGGGGAATGGTACGGCTACACCTTC.

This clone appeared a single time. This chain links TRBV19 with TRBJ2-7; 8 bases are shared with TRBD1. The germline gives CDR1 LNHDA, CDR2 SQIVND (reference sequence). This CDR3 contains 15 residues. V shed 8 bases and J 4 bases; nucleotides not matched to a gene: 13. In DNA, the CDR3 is TGTGCCAGTGGGACAGGCAGGGGGCGATCATACGAGCAGTACTTC. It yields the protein CASGTGRGRSYEQYF.

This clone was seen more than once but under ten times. CDR3 sequence: CASSFSSWDRPNTEAFF. CDR3 nucleotides: TGTGCCAGCAGTTTCTCCAGTTGGGACAGACCGAACACTGAAGCTTTCTTT. This chain joins TRBV28 and TRBJ1-1; 7 bases are shared with TRBD1. Germline lookup yields CDR1 MDHEN and CDR2 SYDVKM. There are 17 residues in the CDR3. J gave up 1 base and V 3 bases, and 11 bases lay outside the gene matches.

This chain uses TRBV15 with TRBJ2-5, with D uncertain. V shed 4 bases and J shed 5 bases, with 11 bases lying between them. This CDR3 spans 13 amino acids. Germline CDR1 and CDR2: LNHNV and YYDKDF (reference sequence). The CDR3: CATSTVGIETQYF. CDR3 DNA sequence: TGTGCCACCAGCACCGTAGGGATTGAGACCCAGTACTTC.

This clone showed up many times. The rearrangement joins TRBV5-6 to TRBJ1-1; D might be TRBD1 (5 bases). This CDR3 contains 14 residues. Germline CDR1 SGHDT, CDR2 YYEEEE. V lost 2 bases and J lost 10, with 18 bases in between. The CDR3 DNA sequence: TGTGCCAGCAGCTTATCAGGGACGGCCCCTGCAGCTTTCTTT. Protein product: CASSLSGTAPAAFF.

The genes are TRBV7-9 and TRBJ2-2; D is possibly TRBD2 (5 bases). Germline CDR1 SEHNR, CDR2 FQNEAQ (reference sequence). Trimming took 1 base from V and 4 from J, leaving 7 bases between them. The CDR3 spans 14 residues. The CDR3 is CASSLGGSTGELFF. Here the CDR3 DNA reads TGTGCCAGCAGCTTAGGAGGGTCCACCGGGGAGCTGTTTTTT.

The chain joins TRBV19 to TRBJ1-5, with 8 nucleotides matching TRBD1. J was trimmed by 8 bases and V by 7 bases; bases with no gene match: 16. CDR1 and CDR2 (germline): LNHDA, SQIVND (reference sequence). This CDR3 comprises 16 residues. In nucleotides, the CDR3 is TGTGCCAGTACCTCCAGGACAGGGCGGAATCGGGAGCCCCAGCATTTT. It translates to CASTSRTGRNREPQHF.

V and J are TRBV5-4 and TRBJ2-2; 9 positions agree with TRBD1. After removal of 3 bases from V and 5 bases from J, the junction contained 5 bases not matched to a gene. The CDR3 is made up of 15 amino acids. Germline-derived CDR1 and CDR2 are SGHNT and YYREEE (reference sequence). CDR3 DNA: TGTGCCAGCAGCTCACAGGGGGCGGGAACCGGGGAGCTGTTTTTT. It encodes CASSSQGAGTGELFF.

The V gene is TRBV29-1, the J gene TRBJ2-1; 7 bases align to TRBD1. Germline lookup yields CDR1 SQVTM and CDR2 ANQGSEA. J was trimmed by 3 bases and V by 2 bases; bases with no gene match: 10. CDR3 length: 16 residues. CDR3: CSVESPDRSSYNEQFF. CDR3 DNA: TGCAGCGTTGAATCCCCGGACAGGTCAAGCTACAATGAGCAGTTCTTC.

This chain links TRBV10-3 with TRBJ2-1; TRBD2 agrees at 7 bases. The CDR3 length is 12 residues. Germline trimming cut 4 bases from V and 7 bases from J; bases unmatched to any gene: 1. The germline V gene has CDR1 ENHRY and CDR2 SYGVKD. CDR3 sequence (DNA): TGTGCCATCAGTGGACTAGCAAATGAGCAGTTCTTC. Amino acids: CAISGLANEQFF.

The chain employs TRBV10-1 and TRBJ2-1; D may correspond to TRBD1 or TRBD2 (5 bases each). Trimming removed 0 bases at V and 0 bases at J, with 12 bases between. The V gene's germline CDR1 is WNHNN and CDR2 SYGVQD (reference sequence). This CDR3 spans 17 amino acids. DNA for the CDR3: TGCGCCAGCAGTGAGTCGGACGCAGGGAGCTCCTACAATGAGCAGTTCTTC. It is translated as CASSESDAGSSYNEQFF.

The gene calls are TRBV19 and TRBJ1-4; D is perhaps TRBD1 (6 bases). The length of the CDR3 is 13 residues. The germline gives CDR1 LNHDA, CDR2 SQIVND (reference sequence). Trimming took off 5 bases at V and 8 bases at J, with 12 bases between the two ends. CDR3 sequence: CASSARDTEKLFF. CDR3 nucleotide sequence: TGTGCCAGTAGTGCTCGGGACACCGAAAAACTGTTTTTT.

CDR3 DNA sequence: TGTGCCAGCAGCTTTGCGGGACAGCGGAACACTGAAGCTTTCTTT. It yields the protein CASSFAGQRNTEAFF. V is TRBV12-1 and J is TRBJ1-1; the D call TRBD1 from the table was never checked on the DNA. TRBV12-1 counts as a pseudogene. The CDR3 runs to 15 residues.

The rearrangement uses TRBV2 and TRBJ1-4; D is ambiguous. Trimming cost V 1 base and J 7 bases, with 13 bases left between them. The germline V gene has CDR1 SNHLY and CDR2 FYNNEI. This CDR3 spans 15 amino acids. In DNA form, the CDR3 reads TGTGCCAGCAGTGAAGAAGGGCGTAAGGGTGAAAAACTGTTTTTT. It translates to CASSEEGRKGEKLFF.

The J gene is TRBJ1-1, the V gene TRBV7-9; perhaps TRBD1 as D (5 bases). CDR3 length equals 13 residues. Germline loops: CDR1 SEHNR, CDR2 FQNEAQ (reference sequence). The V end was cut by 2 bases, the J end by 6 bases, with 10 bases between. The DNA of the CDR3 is TGTGCCAGCAGCTTAAGGGGTGACGCTGAAGCTTTCTTT. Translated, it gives CASSLRGDAEAFF.

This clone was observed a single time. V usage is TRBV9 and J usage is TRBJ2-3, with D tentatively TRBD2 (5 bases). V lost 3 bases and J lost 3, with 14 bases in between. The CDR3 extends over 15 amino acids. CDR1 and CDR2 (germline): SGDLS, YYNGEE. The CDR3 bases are TGTGCCAGCAGCGCCCTGGACTCTTCAACAGATACGCAGTATTTT. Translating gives CASSALDSSTDTQYF. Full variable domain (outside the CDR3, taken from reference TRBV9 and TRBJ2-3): DSGVTQTPKHLITATGQRVTLRCSPRSGDLSVYWYQQSLDQGLQFLIQYYNGEERAKGNILERFSAQQFPDLHSELNLSSLELGDSALYFCASSALDSSTDTQYFGPGTRLTVL.

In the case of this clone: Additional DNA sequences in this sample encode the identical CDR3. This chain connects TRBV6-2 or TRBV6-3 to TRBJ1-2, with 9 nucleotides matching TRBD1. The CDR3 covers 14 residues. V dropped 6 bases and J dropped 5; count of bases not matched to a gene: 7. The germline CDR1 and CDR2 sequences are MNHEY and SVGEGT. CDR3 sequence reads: CASSQQGARYGYTF. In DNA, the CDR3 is TGTGCCAGCAGCCAACAGGGGGCGCGGTATGGCTACACCTTC.

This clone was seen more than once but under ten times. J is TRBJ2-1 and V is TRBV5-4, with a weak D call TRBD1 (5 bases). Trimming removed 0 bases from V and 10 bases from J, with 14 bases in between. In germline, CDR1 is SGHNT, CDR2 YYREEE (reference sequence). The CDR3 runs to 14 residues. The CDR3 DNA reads TGTGCCAGCAGCTTGGACGCAGGGTCGGTGGAGCAGTTCTTC. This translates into CASSLDAGSVEQFF.

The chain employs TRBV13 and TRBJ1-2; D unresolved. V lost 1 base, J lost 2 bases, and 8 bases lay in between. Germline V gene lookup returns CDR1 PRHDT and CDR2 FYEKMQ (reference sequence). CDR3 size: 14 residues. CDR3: CASSLARINYGYTF. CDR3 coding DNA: TGTGCCAGCAGCTTAGCACGGATAAACTATGGCTACACCTTC.

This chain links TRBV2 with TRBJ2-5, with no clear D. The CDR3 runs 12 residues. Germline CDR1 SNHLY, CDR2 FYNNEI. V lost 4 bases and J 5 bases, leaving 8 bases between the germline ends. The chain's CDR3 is CASSATWETQYF. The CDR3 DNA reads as TGTGCCAGCAGTGCTACTTGGGAGACCCAGTACTTC. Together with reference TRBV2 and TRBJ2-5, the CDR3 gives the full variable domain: EPEVTQTPSHQVTQMGQEVILRCVPISNHLYFYWYRQILGQKVEFLVSFYNNEISEKSEIFDDQFSVERPDGSNFTLKIRSTKLEDSAMYFCASSATWETQYFGPGTRLLVL.

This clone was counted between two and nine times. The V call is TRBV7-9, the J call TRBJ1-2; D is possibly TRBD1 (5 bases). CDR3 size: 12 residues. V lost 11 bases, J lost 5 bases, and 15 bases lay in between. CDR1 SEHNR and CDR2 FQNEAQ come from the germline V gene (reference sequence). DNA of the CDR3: TGTGCCGCCCGCTCGGGGACGTATGGCTACACCTTC. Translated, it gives CAARSGTYGYTF.

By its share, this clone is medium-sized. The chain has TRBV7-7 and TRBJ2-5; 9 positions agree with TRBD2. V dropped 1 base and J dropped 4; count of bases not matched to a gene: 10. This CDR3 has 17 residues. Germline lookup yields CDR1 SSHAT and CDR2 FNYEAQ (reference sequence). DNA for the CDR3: TGTGCCAGCAGCTTAGAGGTGTTTAGCGGGGGCGGAGAGACCCAGTACTTC. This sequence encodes CASSLEVFSGGGETQYF.

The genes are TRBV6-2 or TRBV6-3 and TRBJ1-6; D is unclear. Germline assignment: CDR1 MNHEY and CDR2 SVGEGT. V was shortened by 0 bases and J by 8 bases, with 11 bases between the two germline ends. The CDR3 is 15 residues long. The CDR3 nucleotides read TGTGCCAGCAGTTACTCCGCGGGCTGGCATTCACCCCTCCACTTT. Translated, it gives CASSYSAGWHSPLHF.

The CDR3 protein is CATLNHNGNTIYF. The CDR3 DNA sequence: TGTGCCACTCTGAATCACAATGGAAACACCATATATTTT. V and J are TRBV15 and TRBJ1-3; D unresolved. Trimming removed 9 bases from V and 3 bases from J, with 12 bases in between. Germline lookup yields CDR1 LNHNV and CDR2 YYDKDF (reference sequence). CDR3 length equals 13 residues.

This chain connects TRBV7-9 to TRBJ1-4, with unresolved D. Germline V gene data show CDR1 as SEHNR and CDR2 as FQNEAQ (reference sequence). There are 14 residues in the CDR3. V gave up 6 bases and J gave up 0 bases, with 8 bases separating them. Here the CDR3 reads CASSKSATNEKLFF. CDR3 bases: TGTGCCAGCAGTAAGTCCGCAACTAATGAAAAACTGTTTTTT.